This T cell receptor beta chain was profiled in a study of T-cell memory formation after mild COVID-19. Study-level background: TCR clusters were mostly donor specific.

Looked up from germline, CDR1 is LNHNV and CDR2 is YYDKDF (reference sequence). The CDR3 runs 14 residues. Trimming removed 8 bases from V and 0 bases from J, with 11 bases in between. Using its own MiXCR run on the 5' RACE reads, TCRdb lists one record per CDR3 protein. This sample has 50,000 or so distinct CDR3 sequences; less than 35% occur once, and the top ten carry roughly two fifths. Material for sequencing was PBMCs or a T cell subset sorted from them (not recorded which). V gene TRBV15 combines with J gene TRBJ1-5, with a tentative D call TRBD1 (5 bases). The receptor comes from a man aged 18 to 35 who had mild COVID-19 (a few samples of this study predate the infection). Cell type and time point are not known. CDR3 bases: TGTGCCACCTCTCCGGGGGTTAGCAATCAGCCCCAGCATTTT. Translation: CATSPGVSNQPQHF.